This T cell receptor (beta chain) is from a study of T cell clonality in common variable immunodeficiency. General study points: CVID subjects shared fewer TCRbeta clones than healthy controls did. Common variable immunodeficiency TCR beta sequences reportedly had fewer deletions and N-nucleotide insertions.

The CDR3 runs to 13 residues. CDR1 and CDR2 from the germline V gene are SGHRS and YFSETQ. J lost 2 bases, V lost 6 bases, and 2 bases had no gene match. Profiled with immunoSEQ multiplex PCR; TCRdb holds only in-frame clones, not every one. The sample includes 80,000 or so clones, none of them occurring once. This clone has a count of ten or more. Antigen: not known. Read sequence stops 3 residues before the CDR3 end, and the germline J gene provides the missing end. The sequencing input was peripheral blood mononuclear cells. This rearrangement joins TRBV5-1 to TRBJ2-1; TRBD2 matches at 7 bases. The receptor was isolated from a person between 18 and 70 years old in good health. Incomplete CDR3 DNA: TGCGCCAGCAAGCGGGGAACCTACAATGAG. Protein: CASKRGTYNE. The CDR3 in full is CASKRGTYNEQFF. Full variable domain (remainder filled in from reference TRBV5-1 and TRBJ2-1): KAGVTQTPRYLIKTRGQQVTLSCSPISGHRSVSWYQQTPGQGLQFLFEYFSETQRNKGNFPGRFSGRQFSNSRSEMNVSTLELGDSALYLCASKRGTYNEQFFGPGTRLTVL.